This T cell receptor beta chain was identified during a study of cytomegalovirus exposure and HLA in healthy donors. 60 Vbeta and 13 Jbeta primers were used in PCR. This table comes from immunoSEQ multiplex PCR, and its TCRdb copy is limited to in-frame clones, with some not included. The top ten hold 4.5% to 6.5% of the sample, which has roughly 97,000 clones, 81% seen once. Germline V gene lookup returns CDR1 MNHEY and CDR2 SMNVEV (reference sequence). The CDR3 spans 16 residues. V dropped 4 bases and J dropped 3; count of bases not matched to a gene: 12. A note on this clone: Its specificity is unknown.

Whole-study results and caveats: Productive status was seen about 90% or about 30% of the time for most TCR beta V segments in an earlier analysis. A later analysis linked around 15,000 TCR beta sequences to HLA alleles at 0.05 false discovery rate. The listing of roughly 160 TCR beta chains classed them as cytomegalovirus-associated.

The sequencing sample was made of PBMCs. The chain combines TRBV27 with TRBJ2-7; 7 bases match TRBD1. The TCR sequence derives from a man aged 40-55 years in good health and CMV-seropositive. In DNA form, the CDR3 reads TGTGCCAGCAGTTACTTACCGGGACAGAGCGTCTACGAGCAGTACTTC. Protein sequence: CASSYLPGQSVYEQYF.